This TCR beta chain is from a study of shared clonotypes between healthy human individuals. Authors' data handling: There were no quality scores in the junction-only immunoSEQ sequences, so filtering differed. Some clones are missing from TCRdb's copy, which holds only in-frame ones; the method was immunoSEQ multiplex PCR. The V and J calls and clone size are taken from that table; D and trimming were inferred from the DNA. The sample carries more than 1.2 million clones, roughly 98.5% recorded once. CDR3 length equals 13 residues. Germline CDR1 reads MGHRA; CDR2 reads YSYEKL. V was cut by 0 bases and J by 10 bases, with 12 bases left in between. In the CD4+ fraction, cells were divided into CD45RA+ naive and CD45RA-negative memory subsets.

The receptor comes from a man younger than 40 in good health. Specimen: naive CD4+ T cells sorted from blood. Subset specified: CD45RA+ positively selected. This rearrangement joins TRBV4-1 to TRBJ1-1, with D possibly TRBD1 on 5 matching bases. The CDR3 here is CASSQEPGLGAFF. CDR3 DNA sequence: TGCGCCAGCAGCCAAGAACCGGGACTGGGAGCTTTCTTT.